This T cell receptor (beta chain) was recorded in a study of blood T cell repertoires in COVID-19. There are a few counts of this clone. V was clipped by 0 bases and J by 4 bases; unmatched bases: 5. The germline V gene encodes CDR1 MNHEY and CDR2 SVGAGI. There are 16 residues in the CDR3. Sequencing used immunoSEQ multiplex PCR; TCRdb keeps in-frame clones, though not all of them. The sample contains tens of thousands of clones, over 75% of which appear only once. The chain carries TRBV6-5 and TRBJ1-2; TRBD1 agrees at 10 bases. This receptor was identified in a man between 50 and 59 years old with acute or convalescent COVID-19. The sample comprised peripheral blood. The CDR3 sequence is CASSYSRTGGSYGYTF. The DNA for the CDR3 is TGTGCCAGCAGTTACTCGAGGACAGGGGGATCCTATGGCTACACCTTC.